This TCR beta chain was sequenced during a study of blood T cell repertoires in COVID-19. Turning to the study itself: Material from acute and convalescent COVID-19 was sourced from the United States, Italy and Spain. T cells, B-cell-depleted T cells, or PBMCs supplied cDNA or gDNA.

The CDR3 contains 20 residues. V shed 2 bases and J 0 bases; nucleotides not matched to a gene: 14. Per the germline V gene, CDR1 is KGHSH and CDR2 is LQKENI. Under the authors' procedure: Nucleated cell counts were estimated from reference gene primer amplification. TCRdb's table, derived via immunoSEQ multiplex PCR, lists solely in-frame clones and lacks some. V and J calls and clone size follow that table, whereas D and trimming were derived from the DNA. The sample records some 250,000 clones, 70% to 85% being singletons. The TCR comes from an elderly woman with acute or convalescent COVID-19. The sequenced material came from peripheral blood. The chain has TRBV18 and TRBJ1-3, with 9 bases fitting TRBD1. CDR3 protein: CASSPIRSPLDRGSGNTIYF. DNA of the CDR3: TGTGCCAGCTCACCAATCCGATCGCCCCTGGACAGGGGCTCTGGAAACACCATATATTTT.